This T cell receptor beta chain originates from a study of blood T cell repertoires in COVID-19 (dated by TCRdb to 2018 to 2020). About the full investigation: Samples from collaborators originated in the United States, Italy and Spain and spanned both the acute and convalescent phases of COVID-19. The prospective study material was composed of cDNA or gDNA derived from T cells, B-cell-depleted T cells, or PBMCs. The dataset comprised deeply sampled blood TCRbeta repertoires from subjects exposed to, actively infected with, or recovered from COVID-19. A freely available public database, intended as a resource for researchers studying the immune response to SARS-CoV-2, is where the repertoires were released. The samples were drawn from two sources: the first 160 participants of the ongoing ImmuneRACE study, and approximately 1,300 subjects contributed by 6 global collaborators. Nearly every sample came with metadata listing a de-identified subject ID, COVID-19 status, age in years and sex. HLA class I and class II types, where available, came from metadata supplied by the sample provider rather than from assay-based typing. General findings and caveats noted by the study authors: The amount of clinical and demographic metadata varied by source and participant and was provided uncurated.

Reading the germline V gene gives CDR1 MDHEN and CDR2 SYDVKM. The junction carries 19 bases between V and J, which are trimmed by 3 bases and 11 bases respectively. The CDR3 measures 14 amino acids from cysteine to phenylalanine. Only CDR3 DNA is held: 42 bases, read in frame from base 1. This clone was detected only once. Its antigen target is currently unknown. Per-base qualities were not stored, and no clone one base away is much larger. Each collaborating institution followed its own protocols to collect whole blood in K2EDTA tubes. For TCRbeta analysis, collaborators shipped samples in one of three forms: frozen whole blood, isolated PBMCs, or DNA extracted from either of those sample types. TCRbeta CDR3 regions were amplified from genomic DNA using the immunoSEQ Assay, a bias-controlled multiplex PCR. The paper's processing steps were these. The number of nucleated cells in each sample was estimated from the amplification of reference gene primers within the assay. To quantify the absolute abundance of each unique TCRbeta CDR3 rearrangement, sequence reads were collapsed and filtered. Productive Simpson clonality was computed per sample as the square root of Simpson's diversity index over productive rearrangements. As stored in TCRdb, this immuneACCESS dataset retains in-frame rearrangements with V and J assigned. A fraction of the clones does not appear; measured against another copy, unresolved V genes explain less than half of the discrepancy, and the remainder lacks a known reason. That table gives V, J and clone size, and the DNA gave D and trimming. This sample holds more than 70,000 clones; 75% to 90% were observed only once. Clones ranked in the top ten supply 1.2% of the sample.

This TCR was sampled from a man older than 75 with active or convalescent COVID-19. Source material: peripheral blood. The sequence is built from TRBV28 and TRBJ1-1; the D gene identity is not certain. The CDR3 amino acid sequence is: CASSFSSGSGRAFF. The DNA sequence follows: TGTGCCAGCAGTTTTTCCAGCGGCTCTGGTCGGGCTTTCTTT.